This TCR beta chain was captured by sequencing in a study of tumor-infiltrating lymphocytes in primary liver carcinoma (dated by TCRdb to 2016 to 2017). At the level of the whole study: Between late 2015 and 2016, a handful of patients in China with histopathologically diagnosed primary liver carcinoma had surgical resection. Of the five patients, three men and two women aged 30 to 69 years, four had hepatocellular carcinoma and one had combined HCC and intrahepatic cholangiocarcinoma. The five patients had tumors staged T1-T3 N0M0, with maximum diameters ranging from roughly 4.2 to 11 cm. Roughly 3.5 to 7.5 million productive TCRbeta reads were obtained per sample, and no significant difference in read depth was found between tissue types. Across five regions of each liver tumor, along with adjacent normal tissue and blood, the study brought together TCRbeta repertoire sequencing, expression microarrays and whole-exome sequencing. TCRbeta repertoire sequencing covered 35 specimens from 5 patients: 25 or so tumor regions, 5 adjacent noncancerous liver tissues and 5 peripheral blood samples. High reproducibility was observed for the technical replicate repertoires, with mean shared-clone rates about 0.89 and correlation coefficients above 0.95.

TRIzol reagent was used to extract blood RNA from unsorted whole blood, while the DNeasy Blood & Tissue kit provided the germline DNA. Chronic HBV infection was present in the patients, and the patients were treatment-naive at sampling. Roughly 3.9 milliliters of peripheral blood were collected into K2EDTA tubes before surgery. This clonotype has a handful of counts. Its specific antigen is unknown. Per-base quality was not reported, and no clone a single base away is much larger than it. General findings and caveats noted by the study authors: Bulk unsorted samples precluded comparing CD4+ and CD8+ T cell repertoires. Compared with blood, tumors had a significantly larger share of the repertoire taken up by the top 250 clones (p = 0.039). Repertoire overlap was found to be higher between tumor regions (mean around 35%) than between tumor-adjacent (around 17%) or tumor-blood (around 14%) pairs, consistent with antigen-driven expansion. Because sequencing covered only the TCR beta chain and unpaired alpha chains were not captured, true repertoire diversity is likely underestimated. The study included only four to six patients, and the authors note findings should be validated in a larger study.

For CDR1 and CDR2, the germline V gene (reference sequence) lists LNHDA and SQIVND. From cysteine to phenylalanine, the CDR3 is 13 amino acids long. Solely the CDR3 DNA is kept, with 39 bases framed from the first base. The junction carries 10 bases between V and J, which are trimmed by 5 bases and 4 bases respectively. TCRbeta-specific cDNA was reverse-transcribed from roughly 500 ng total RNA using a constant-region primer and ProtoScript II reverse transcriptase. Three nested multiplex PCR rounds, following a slightly modified ARM-PCR procedure, were used to build the TCRbeta libraries. Multiplex TRBV1-TRBV30 forward primers and a Cbeta reverse primer were used in the first two PCR rounds, each of which was run for 10 cycles. A final 25-cycle PCR with Deep VentR polymerase added sample barcodes and Illumina adapters. Amplicons of 200-500 bp were gel-purified with a QIAquick gel extraction kit before sequencing. TCRbeta amplicons were sequenced on an Illumina HiSeq 2500 with 250-bp paired-end reads. Concerning the study's data processing: To recover full CDR3 sequences, reads were quality-trimmed using Trimmomatic v0.33 and paired reads were then merged using FLASH v1.2.11. V, D and J germline segments were assigned to the rearranged TCRbeta sequences by MiGEC v1.2.1b. Clonotype statistics, along with Shannon-Wiener diversity indices, were calculated using VDJtools v1.0.0. Except for diversity analysis, only the 250 most abundant clonotypes of each sample were used in subsequent analyses to reduce sampling bias. TCRdb reprocessing: public reads trimmed at Q25 with fastp, clones called with MiXCR, in-frame beta chains kept. Entries that share a CDR3 protein sequence are merged under the most common genes and DNA. TCRdb's processing, not the study's, gives the V and J calls here. This sample comprises approximately 210,000 distinct CDR3 sequences, 65% of them detected only once. The ten largest account for around 7.1% of the sample.

The source is a woman aged 55-69 years with primary liver carcinoma and hepatitis B virus infection. Recombination joined TRBV19 with TRBJ2-3; no D gene call is confident. The material sequenced was peripheral blood. The CDR3 reads as follows: CASSVRAPDTQYF. The bases read TGTGCCAGTAGTGTTAGGGCCCCAGATACGCAGTATTTT.